This TCR beta chain was obtained from a study of T cells in Graves' hyperthyroidism and ophthalmopathy. This clonotype has a handful of counts. The CDR3 runs to 13 residues. Germline loops: CDR1 LGHNT, CDR2 FRNRAP. The V and J ends lost 7 bases and 5 bases respectively, with 14 bases between them. Amplified TCR beta CDR3 regions came from RNA transcripts. HTBI primers were the set used in a first-round RT-PCR of the TCR CDR3. A single record per CDR3 protein comes from TCRdb applying MiXCR to the multiplex PCR reads. The sample lists some 210,000 distinct CDR3 sequences; 17% were seen once. On the basis of clinical symptoms, serum thyroxine and TRAb, thyroid ultrasound and orbital computed tomography, diagnoses were made.

The sequence was obtained from a man aged 45-65 years with Graves' hyperthyroidism. The sequencing sample was made of blood. V usage is TRBV12-5 and J usage is TRBJ1-1, with D perhaps matching TRBD1 (5 bases). CDR3 DNA: TGTGCTAGTGCCCCCCAGGGTCGGACTGAAGCTTTCTTT. Protein sequence: CASAPQGRTEAFF.